These 27 T cell receptor beta chains originate from one sample sequenced in a study of blood T cell repertoires in COVID-19. The protocol was immunoSEQ multiplex PCR, while the TCRdb copy is restricted to in-frame clones and leaves out a portion. The repertoire holds a few hundred thousand clones, with roughly 90% as singletons. Input material: peripheral blood. Receptors originate from a woman in her sixties with COVID-19, enrolled during active disease.

The V and J genes are TRBV18 and TRBJ1-1; 7 nucleotides align to TRBD1. The junction had 3 bases not matched to a gene; V was cut back by 2 bases and J by 0 bases. Germline V gene lookup returns CDR1 KGHSH and CDR2 LQKENI. There are 15 residues in the CDR3. As DNA, the CDR3 is TGTGCCAGCTCACCAGACAGGGTTATGAACACTGAAGCTTTCTTT. Residues: CASSPDRVMNTEAFF.

V and J are TRBV7-9 and TRBJ1-6; possible D gene TRBD1, 6 bases. This CDR3 comprises 13 residues. Trimming cost V 4 bases and J 8 bases, with 9 bases left between them. The germline gives CDR1 SEHNR, CDR2 FQNEAQ (reference sequence). CDR3: CASSSNRDSPLHF. CDR3 DNA: TGTGCCAGCAGCTCCAACAGGGATTCACCCCTCCACTTT.

The chain couples TRBV20-1 to TRBJ1-1, with D possibly matching TRBD1 (5 bases). CDR1 is DFQATT, CDR2 SNEGSKA, per germline (reference sequence). There are 11 residues in the CDR3. CDR3 protein: CSGSGDTEAFF. Written as DNA, the CDR3 is TGCAGCGGATCGGGGGACACTGAAGCTTTCTTT.

J is TRBJ1-5 and V is TRBV6-5; D call uncertain. Germline loops: CDR1 MNHEY, CDR2 SVGAGI. V was trimmed by 7 bases and J by 7 bases, leaving 14 bases between them. This CDR3 spans 13 amino acids. The CDR3 loop is CASTTASGQPQHF. The CDR3 nucleotides are TGTGCCAGCACCACCGCCTCGGGGCAGCCCCAGCATTTT.

The chain carries TRBV14 and TRBJ1-1; the D gene is possibly TRBD1 (5 bases). Between the trimmed V and J ends, which lost 3 bases and 6 bases, there was a span of 17 bases. Germline CDR1 is SGHDN and CDR2 is FVKESK. This CDR3 comprises 15 residues. CDR3 sequence (DNA): TGTGCCAGCAGCCACCCGGGGGGGGTTACCCCTGAAGCTTTCTTT. The encoded protein is CASSHPGGVTPEAFF. Combining the CDR3 with reference TRBV14 and TRBJ1-1 gives the whole variable domain EAGVTQFPSHSVIEKGQTVTLRCDPISGHDNLYWYRRVMGKEIKFLLHFVKESKQDESGMPNNRFLAERTGGTYSTLKVQPAELEDSGVYFCASSHPGGVTPEAFFGQGTRLTVV.

V and J are TRBV18 and TRBJ2-7; D possibly corresponds to TRBD1 (6 bases). CDR1 and CDR2 from the germline V gene are KGHSH and LQKENI. V lost 2 bases and J 9 bases, leaving 17 bases between the germline ends. This CDR3 comprises 14 residues. CDR3 amino acids: CASSPVTGFGGQYF. In nucleotides, the CDR3 is TGTGCCAGCTCACCAGTCACAGGGTTCGGAGGGCAGTACTTC.

This chain connects TRBV25-1 to TRBJ2-2, with D tentatively TRBD1 (6 bases). Trimming took 4 bases from V and 8 from J, leaving 14 bases between them. There are 14 residues in the CDR3. From germline, CDR1 is MGHDK and CDR2 SYGVNS. The CDR3 DNA sequence: TGTGCCAGCAGTGTACGCAGGGGAACGGGGGAGCTGTTTTTT. Its protein is CASSVRRGTGELFF.

The chain couples TRBV10-3 to TRBJ1-5; D unresolved. Germline assignment: CDR1 ENHRY and CDR2 SYGVKD. This CDR3 has 13 amino acids. The germline V and J ends were trimmed by 4 bases and 7 bases, with 11 bases remaining between them. CDR3 protein: CAISGSRIQPQHF. The DNA of the CDR3 is TGTGCCATCAGTGGAAGCAGGATCCAGCCCCAGCATTTT.

This chain links TRBV19 with TRBJ1-2; no clear D gene. There are 16 residues in the CDR3. CDR1 and CDR2 (germline): LNHDA, SQIVND (reference sequence). V was cut by 4 bases and J by 6 bases, with 21 bases left in between. The CDR3: CASSTLLRAGQHGYTF. Written as DNA, the CDR3 is TGTGCCAGTAGTACCCTACTTCGGGCGGGTCAGCATGGCTACACCTTC.

The chain carries TRBV7-3 and TRBJ2-7; weak D call: TRBD2 (5 bases). This CDR3 has 13 residues. V dropped 9 bases and J dropped 0 bases, with 12 bases sitting between them. Looked up from germline, CDR1 is SGHTA and CDR2 is FQGTGA. CDR3 amino acids: CARTSGISYEQYF. As DNA, the CDR3 is TGTGCCAGGACCTCCGGGATCTCCTACGAGCAGTACTTC.

V and J are TRBV11-3 and TRBJ2-3; TRBD1 aligns across 8 bases. Per the germline V gene, CDR1 is SGHNT and CDR2 is YENEEA. The CDR3 loop spans 19 amino acids. J was trimmed by 1 base and V by 8 bases; bases with no gene match: 20. CDR3 DNA: TGTGCCAGCTCGAGTGCCCGCACGACGGACAGGGCGGGCACAGATACGCAGTATTTT. As protein: CASSSARTTDRAGTDTQYF.

The gene calls are TRBV29-1 and TRBJ2-7, with D perhaps matching TRBD1 (5 bases). Trimming removed 4 bases at V and 0 bases at J, with 13 bases between. Germline-derived CDR1 and CDR2 are SQVTM and ANQGSEA. The CDR3 is 14 residues long. The CDR3: CSVGRTRSSYEQYF. The CDR3, as DNA: TGCAGCGTTGGTAGGACAAGGAGCTCCTACGAGCAGTACTTC.

The chain is built from TRBV25-1 and TRBJ1-1; D gene ambiguous. Per germline, CDR1 MGHDK and CDR2 SYGVNS. There are 13 residues in the CDR3. The germline V and J ends were trimmed by 4 bases and 10 bases, with 16 bases remaining between them. This chain's CDR3 is CASSVLASRGAFF. The CDR3 DNA reads TGTGCCAGCAGTGTCCTGGCCTCGAGAGGAGCTTTCTTT.

The chain recombines TRBV7-3 with TRBJ2-2, with 9 bases fitting TRBD1. Per germline, CDR1 SGHTA and CDR2 FQGTGA. The length of the CDR3 is 15 residues. V lost 2 bases to trimming and J lost 4 bases; unmatched junction nucleotides: 2. CDR3 residues: CASSLDRGSTGELFF. The CDR3 DNA follows: TGTGCCAGCAGCTTAGACAGGGGGAGCACCGGGGAGCTGTTTTTT.

The chain is built from TRBV10-3 and TRBJ1-2, with 7 bases identical to TRBD1. Per the germline V gene, CDR1 is ENHRY and CDR2 is SYGVKD. Trimming at V came to 10 bases and at J to 3 bases, leaving 8 bases not matched to a gene. This CDR3 contains 13 residues. Here the CDR3 DNA reads TGTGCCACCGGACAGGAGTTTGACTATGGCTACACCTTC. Its protein product is CATGQEFDYGYTF.

The sample holds a few counts of this clone. The rearrangement joins TRBV6-2 or TRBV6-3 to TRBJ2-7, with a possible D match to TRBD2 (5 bases). V was clipped by 5 bases and J by 5 bases, with 10 bases between them. The CDR3 extends over 12 amino acids. Germline CDR1 MNHEY, CDR2 SVGEGT. CDR3 coding DNA: TGTGCCAGCAGTAACGACGGGGACGAGCAGTACTTC. It yields the protein CASSNDGDEQYF.

This chain connects TRBV10-3 to TRBJ2-7; 8 bases are a match to TRBD1. The trim removed 6 bases at V and 0 bases at J, leaving 4 bases unmatched. This CDR3 is built from 14 residues. CDR1 is ENHRY and CDR2 is SYGVKD in the germline V gene. CDR3 loop: CAIRTDRGSYEQYF. The CDR3, as DNA: TGTGCCATCAGGACCGACAGGGGCTCCTACGAGCAGTACTTC.

Concerning this clone itself: This CDR3 is also generated by other DNA sequences in the sample. The gene calls are TRBV2 and TRBJ1-2; D might be TRBD1 (5 bases). The germline V and J ends were trimmed by 0 bases and 4 bases, with 9 bases remaining between them. Germline-derived CDR1 and CDR2 are SNHLY and FYNNEI. The CDR3 sequence is 14 residues long. The CDR3 protein is CASSEALTVYGYTF. The CDR3 DNA follows: TGTGCCAGCAGTGAAGCGTTGACAGTCTATGGCTACACCTTC.

This clone was found once. The rearrangement uses TRBV6-5 and TRBJ1-3, with D perhaps matching TRBD1 (6 bases). Germline V gives CDR1 MNHEY, CDR2 SVGAGI. This CDR3 region has 14 residues. With 6 bases removed from V and 4 bases from J, the gap between germline ends came to 13 bases. The CDR3 loop is CASRPHGQGNTIYF. In nucleotides, the CDR3 is TGTGCCAGCAGGCCCCACGGACAGGGAAACACCATATATTTT.

This sequence joins TRBV19 and TRBJ1-2, with 7 positions matching TRBD1. V lost 10 bases and J lost 4; bases outside the gene matches: 12. The CDR3 sequence is 14 residues long. The V gene's germline CDR1 is LNHDA and CDR2 SQIVND (reference sequence). The CDR3 loop is CATGNRGRGYGYTF. The CDR3 region has the DNA TGTGCCACCGGAAACAGGGGACGGGGCTATGGCTACACCTTC.

The chain recombines TRBV30 with TRBJ1-1; D remains unclear. Trimming removed 3 bases from V and 11 bases from J, with 16 bases in between. Germline V gene lookup returns CDR1 GTSNPN and CDR2 SVGIG (reference sequence). The CDR3 has 12 amino acids. Here the CDR3 reads CAWSTQRANAFF. The CDR3 coding sequence is TGTGCCTGGAGCACCCAACGCGCCAATGCTTTCTTT.

V and J are TRBV6-5 and TRBJ1-5; a weak D match, TRBD1 (5 bases). Germline CDR1 reads MNHEY; CDR2 reads SVGAGI. The germline V and J ends were trimmed by 0 bases and 7 bases, with 10 bases remaining between them. The CDR3 has 14 residues. The chain's CDR3 is CASSYSGGAQPQHF. Here the CDR3 DNA reads TGTGCCAGCAGTTACTCTGGAGGGGCCCAGCCCCAGCATTTT.

V usage is TRBV7-2 and J usage is TRBJ1-2; D may be TRBD1 (5 bases). Germline CDR1 is SGHTA and CDR2 is FQGNSA. Between the trimmed V and J ends, which lost 3 bases and 4 bases, there was a span of 12 bases. The CDR3 loop spans 14 amino acids. The CDR3 sequence is CASSFTFDSYGYTF. Written as DNA, the CDR3 is TGTGCCAGCAGCTTTACATTCGACAGCTATGGCTACACCTTC.

The chain couples TRBV27 to TRBJ2-3; 11 bases map to TRBD2. From germline, CDR1 is MNHEY and CDR2 SMNVEV (reference sequence). Trimming at V came to 4 bases and at J to 10 bases, leaving 31 bases not matched to a gene. The length of the CDR3 is 22 residues. DNA of the CDR3: TGTGCCAGCAGTTCGATATGGGGGGTCGGGACTAGCGGAAATGGCATCGACGGAGCGCAGTATTTT. As protein: CASSSIWGVGTSGNGIDGAQYF.

CDR3 coding DNA: TGTGCCAGCAGTTACGCGGGGGATCAGCCCCAGCATTTT. Its protein is CASSYAGDQPQHF. The gene calls are TRBV6-6 and TRBJ1-5; a weak D match, TRBD1 (5 bases). Trimming cost V 2 bases and J 5 bases, with 7 bases left between them. Germline V gene sequence: CDR1 MNHNY, CDR2 SVGAGI (reference sequence). The CDR3 has 13 amino acids.

The chain combines TRBV4-2 with TRBJ2-3; D not certain. Germline V gene sequence: CDR1 LGHNA, CDR2 YNFKEQ. V was clipped by 1 base and J by 0 bases, with 26 bases between them. CDR3 length: 21 residues. DNA of the CDR3: TGTGCCAGCAGCCAAGCCGGTGTCAGGCTTGTCACCTCCACTAGCACAGATACGCAGTATTTT. Translation: CASSQAGVRLVTSTSTDTQYF.

The V gene is TRBV6-1, the J gene TRBJ1-1, with TRBD1 as a possible D gene (6 bases). V lost 3 bases, J lost 4 bases, and 15 bases lay in between. Germline CDR1 and CDR2: MNHNS and SASEGT. This CDR3 region has 15 residues. The CDR3 DNA follows: TGTGCCAGCAGTGAGGACAGCCTCAGCGGCACTGAAGCTTTCTTT. Amino acid sequence: CASSEDSLSGTEAFF.